A single sample is the source of the 13 T cell receptor beta chains below, sequenced in a study of CD8 T cells in ankylosing spondylitis. Their recognized antigens are unknown. Study-level results: A TCR beta motif of several highly homologous variants seemed to mark ankylosing spondylitis blood.

One entry per CDR3 protein, called by TCRdb with MiXCR from the 5' RACE reads. The sample holds about 90,000 distinct CDR3 sequences; about 9% are singletons and the top ten take 30%. Sequencing input: blood, either unsorted or a sorted T cell fraction (not recorded which). The origin of the receptors is a male donor with ankylosing spondylitis.

This clonotype was detected ten times or more. The rearrangement links TRBV12-3 or TRBV12-4 to TRBJ2-5; maybe TRBD1 (6 bases). CDR3 length equals 13 residues. V dropped 7 bases and J dropped 5 bases, with 14 bases sitting between them. As DNA, the CDR3 is TGTGCCAGCACCTCGGACAGCCGGGAGACCCAGTACTTC. It encodes CASTSDSRETQYF.

Here the CDR3 reads CASSPGGPTNEKLFF. CDR3 nucleotide sequence: TGTGCCAGCAGCCCAGGGGGGCCGACTAATGAAAAACTGTTTTTT. The chain joins TRBV7-7 to TRBJ1-4; TRBD1 aligns across 7 bases. This CDR3 has 15 residues. Germline trimming cut 5 bases from V and 2 bases from J; bases unmatched to any gene: 5. Germline values: CDR1 SSHAT, CDR2 FNYEAQ (reference sequence).

This clonotype was seen many times. The chain joins TRBV15 to TRBJ2-2; maybe TRBD1 (6 bases). V lost 0 bases, J lost 1 base, and 12 bases lay in between. The CDR3 is made up of 17 amino acids. Germline CDR1 is LNHNV and CDR2 is YYDKDF (reference sequence). The CDR3 coding sequence is TGTGCCACCAGCAGAGATCTCAGGGGACAGAACACCGGGGAGCTGTTTTTT. It is translated as CATSRDLRGQNTGELFF.

This clonotype was seen repeatedly, ten times or more. The rearrangement links TRBV5-1 to TRBJ2-7; 7 bases agree with TRBD2. Trimming took 4 bases from V and 5 from J; bases not matched to a gene: 9. Germline V gene data show CDR1 as SGHRS and CDR2 as YFSETQ. The length of the CDR3 is 14 residues. The CDR3 sequence is CASSQSGIRHEQYF. CDR3 nucleotide sequence: TGCGCCAGCAGCCAAAGCGGGATCCGACACGAGCAGTACTTC.

This clonotype was picked up many times. The chain combines TRBV12-3 or TRBV12-4 with TRBJ1-4; D remains unclear. The germline V and J ends were trimmed by 3 bases and 9 bases, with 11 bases remaining between them. The CDR3 is 13 residues long. This CDR3 is CASSLDLEKKLFF. CDR3 DNA: TGTGCCAGCAGTTTGGATTTGGAGAAAAAACTGTTTTTT.

This clonotype showed up just a few times. The rearrangement uses TRBV5-6 and TRBJ2-7; D tentatively fits TRBD1 or TRBD2 (5 bases each). With 4 bases removed from V and 7 bases from J, the gap between germline ends came to 18 bases. The CDR3 consists of 14 residues. The germline V gene has CDR1 SGHDT and CDR2 YYEEEE. CDR3 DNA: TGTGCCAGCAGCAGCTTTTGGGACCCCACGGAGCAGTACTTC. Translating it yields CASSSFWDPTEQYF.

This clonotype showed up many times. The CDR3 spells CATSALGTSGLNTDTQYF. The CDR3 nucleotides read TGTGCCACCAGTGCCCTCGGTACTAGCGGCCTAAACACAGATACGCAGTATTTT. The V and J genes are TRBV24-1 and TRBJ2-3, with TRBD2 matching 8 bases. This CDR3 comprises 18 residues. Germline V gene sequence: CDR1 KGHDR, CDR2 SFDVKD. With 5 bases clipped from V and 2 bases from J, the junction kept 14 bases outside the gene matches.

The chain joins TRBV7-9 to TRBJ2-1, with D perhaps TRBD1 (5 bases). The CDR3 spans 12 residues. V shed 4 bases and J shed 10 bases, with 11 bases lying between them. The germline gives CDR1 SEHNR, CDR2 FQNEAQ (reference sequence). The CDR3 sequence: CASSSPGAEQFF. CDR3 nucleotides: TGTGCCAGCAGCTCCCCTGGGGCCGAGCAGTTCTTC. The entire variable domain, with the rest obtained from reference TRBV7-9 and TRBJ2-1, is as follows: DTGVSQNPRHKITKRGQNVTFRCDPISEHNRLYWYRQTLGQGPEFLTYFQNEAQLEKSRLLSDRFSAERPKGSFSTLEIQRTEQGDSAMYLCASSSPGAEQFFGPGTRLTVL.

This clonotype came up many times. The gene calls are TRBV7-9 and TRBJ1-2; perhaps TRBD1 as D (6 bases). Deletions cut 5 bases from V and 1 base from J, with 14 bases between. CDR1 and CDR2 (germline): SEHNR, FQNEAQ (reference sequence). The CDR3 loop spans 15 amino acids. The CDR3 loop reads CASSVNRESNYGYTF. The DNA for the CDR3 is TGTGCCAGCAGCGTTAACAGGGAAAGTAACTATGGCTACACCTTC.

This clonotype was counted between two and nine times. The chain carries TRBV7-8 and TRBJ2-1; possible D gene TRBD1, 5 bases. The CDR3 consists of 14 residues. Germline V lookup: CDR1 SGHVS, CDR2 FQNEAQ. V was cut by 5 bases and J by 6 bases, with 14 bases left in between. CDR3 residues: CASSPSDTGNEQFF. In nucleotides, the CDR3 is TGTGCCAGCAGCCCTTCGGACACTGGCAATGAGCAGTTCTTC.

This clonotype has only a few counts. This chain connects TRBV3-1 to TRBJ2-1, with a tentative D call TRBD1 (7 bases). From germline, CDR1 is LGHDT and CDR2 YNNKEL (reference sequence). This CDR3 comprises 17 residues. Deletions cut 3 bases from V and 0 bases from J, with 15 bases between. DNA for the CDR3: TGTGCCAGCAGCCAGCCAGGGGGGCCGAGCTCCTACAATGAGCAGTTCTTC. Its protein product is CASSQPGGPSSYNEQFF.

This clonotype occurred many times. The chain combines TRBV29-1 with TRBJ2-4; D may correspond to TRBD1 or TRBD2 (6 bases each). This CDR3 spans 15 amino acids. Trimming stripped 0 bases from V and 5 bases from J, with 14 bases between. Germline CDR1 reads SQVTM; CDR2 reads ANQGSEA. The CDR3 DNA reads TGCAGCGTTGAAGAGGGCAGGGGAGGCCAAAACATTCAGTACTTC. Encoded protein: CSVEEGRGGQNIQYF.

This clonotype was found a few times. The chain has TRBV16 and TRBJ1-5; D unresolved. Trimming removed 4 bases from V and 0 bases from J, with 13 bases in between. CDR1 is KGHSY, CDR2 FQNENV, per germline. There are 16 residues in the CDR3. For the CDR3, the DNA is TGTGCCAGCAGCCTAACAGAATCAAATAGCAATCAGCCCCAGCATTTT. Amino acid sequence: CASSLTESNSNQPQHF.